This T cell receptor (beta chain) comes out of a study of regulatory T cells in long-lasting Graves disease. This clonotype was observed many times. Stated time point: newly diagnosed GD, antithyroid drugs for less than 3 months. Extracted RNA from PBMCs served as the source of the TCR library. Per germline, CDR1 SGHTA and CDR2 FQGTGA. The CDR3 sequence is 13 residues long. Trimming left V 3 bases short and J 5 bases short, with 11 bases between. Arm-PCR of CDR3 regions with iRepertoire HTBI primers generated TCR beta libraries. Authors' analysis steps: Samples revealed 62 TRBV and 15 or so TRBJ segments. TCRdb re-analysed the multiplex PCR reads in MiXCR, keeping a single row per CDR3 protein. The V and J calls were not made by the authors but by TCRdb's processing. The data hold hundreds of thousands of distinct CDR3 sequences, with roughly 13% observed a single time. The sample was also reused in another study, on T cells in Graves' hyperthyroidism and ophthalmopathy.

V is TRBV7-3 and J is TRBJ2-7; weak D call: TRBD2 (6 bases). This clonotype was sampled from a man aged 25-40 years with Graves disease. The specimen was peripheral blood mononuclear cells (PBMCs), collected at new diagnosis, from a patient treated with antithyroid drugs. This chain's CDR3 is CASSFSGGNEQYF. The CDR3 bases are TGTGCCAGCAGCTTTTCCGGGGGAAACGAGCAGTACTTC.